This T cell receptor (beta chain) was sequenced during a study of spatial heterogeneity in lung cancer. Whole-study context: There were consistently more beta-chain sequences detected than alpha-chain sequences. Raw reads contained each unique TCR and UMI combination more than ten times on average.

Each TCR cDNA molecule carried a unique molecular identifier. Using its own MiXCR run on the 5' RACE reads, TCRdb lists one record per CDR3 protein. Found here are more than 2,500 distinct CDR3 sequences, nearly 4.5% of them singletons; the top ten hold around 30%. Time point described: sample taken at primary tumor resection. Unsorted samples of tumor, nontumor lung or frozen PBMC had their whole RNA sequenced. There were 75 or so donors, all of them untreated patients with early-stage non-small cell lung cancer. CDR3 size: 14 residues. V trimming: 6 bases; J trimming: 2 bases; junction bases outside the gene matches: 6. Germline CDR1 reads SGHRS; CDR2 reads YFSETQ. This clonotype was observed many times.

The sequencing here drew on normal lung tissue next to the tumor, taken at surgery. This TCR was sampled from a female donor with early-stage non-small cell lung cancer. J is TRBJ1-1 and V is TRBV5-1, with 8 bases matching TRBD1. CDR3 sequence: CASIEDRANTEAFF. CDR3 nucleotide sequence: TGCGCCAGCATAGAGGACAGGGCTAACACTGAAGCTTTCTTT.